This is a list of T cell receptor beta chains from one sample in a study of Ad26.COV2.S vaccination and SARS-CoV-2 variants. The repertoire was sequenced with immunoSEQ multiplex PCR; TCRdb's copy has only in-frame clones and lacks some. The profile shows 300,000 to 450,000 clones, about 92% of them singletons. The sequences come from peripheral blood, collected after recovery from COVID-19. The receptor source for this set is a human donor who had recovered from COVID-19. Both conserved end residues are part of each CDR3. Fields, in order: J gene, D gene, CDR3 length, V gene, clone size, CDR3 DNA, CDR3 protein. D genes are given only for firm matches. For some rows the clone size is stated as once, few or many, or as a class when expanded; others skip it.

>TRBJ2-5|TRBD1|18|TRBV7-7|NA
TGTGCTAGCAGCGCCCGGGACAGGGGTGTGGGGATCCAAGAGACCCAGTACTTC
CASSARDRGVGIQETQYF
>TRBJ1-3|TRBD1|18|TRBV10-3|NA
TGTGCCATCAACATTGGACAGGGAAGGCTCAACTCTGGAAACACCATATATTTT
CAINIGQGRLNSGNTIYF
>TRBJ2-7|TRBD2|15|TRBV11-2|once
TGTGCCAGCAGCTTGGTAACTAGCGGGGGGGCTTTGCAGTACTTC
CASSLVTSGGALQYF
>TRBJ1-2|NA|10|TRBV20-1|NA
TGCAGTGCTAGGACTGGGGGCTACACCTTC
CSARTGGYTF
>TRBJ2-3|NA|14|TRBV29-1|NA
TGCAGCGTTGAGTGGGGGACGGGCACAGATACGCAGTATTTT
CSVEWGTGTDTQYF
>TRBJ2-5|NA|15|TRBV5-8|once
TGTGCCAGCAGCTTGGTGTCCTTAGCCCGAGAGACCCAGTACTTC
CASSLVSLARETQYF
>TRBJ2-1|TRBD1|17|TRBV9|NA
TGTGCCAGCAGCCCCCCATGGGGGACAGGGTCGGACAATGAGCAGTTCTTC
CASSPPWGTGSDNEQFF
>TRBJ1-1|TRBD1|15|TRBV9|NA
TGTGCCAGCAGGCCATACCAGGGGGTAAACACTGAAGCTTTCTTT
CASRPYQGVNTEAFF
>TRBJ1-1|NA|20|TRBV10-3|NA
TGTGCCATCAGTGTATTTAAGACCTTACCGTTGTCAGGGTCTAAGATTGAAGCTTTCTTT
CAISVFKTLPLSGSKIEAFF
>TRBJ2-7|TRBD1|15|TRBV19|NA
TGTGCCAGTACCATAGGGACAGGGGGCCCCTACGAGCAGTACTTC
CASTIGTGGPYEQYF
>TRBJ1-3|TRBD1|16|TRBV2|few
TGTGCCAGCAGTGCCTTAGACAGGGACGATAGAAACACCATATATTTT
CASSALDRDDRNTIYF
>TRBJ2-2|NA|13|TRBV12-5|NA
TGTGCTAGTGGTTTGGGGACCGCCGGGGAGCTGTTTTTT
CASGLGTAGELFF
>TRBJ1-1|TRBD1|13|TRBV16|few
TGTGCCAGCAGCGGGACAGTGAACACTGAAGCTTTCTTT
CASSGTVNTEAFF
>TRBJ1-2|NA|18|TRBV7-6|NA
TGTGCCAGCAGCTTAGTTGGGGGGTCGGACAACGCTCACTATGGCTACACCTTC
CASSLVGGSDNAHYGYTF
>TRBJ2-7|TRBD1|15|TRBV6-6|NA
TGTGCCAGCAGTTACTCCGAGCAGGGGGCGAACGAGCAGTACTTC
CASSYSEQGANEQYF
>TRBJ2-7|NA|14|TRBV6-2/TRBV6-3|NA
TGTGCCAGCAGTCAAAGACAGGGAGGGTACGAGCAGTACTTC
CASSQRQGGYEQYF
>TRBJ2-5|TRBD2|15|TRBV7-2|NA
TGTGCCAGCATCCTAACTAGCGGCTGGGGAGAGACCCAGTACTTC
CASILTSGWGETQYF
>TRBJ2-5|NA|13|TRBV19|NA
TGTGCCAGTAGTATAGGGTTACAAGAGACCCAGTACTTC
CASSIGLQETQYF
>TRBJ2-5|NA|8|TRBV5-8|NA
TGTGCCAGCAGCTTGGAGGACTTC
CASSLEDF
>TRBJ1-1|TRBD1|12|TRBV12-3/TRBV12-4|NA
TGTGCCAGCAGTTTAATAGACAGGGGAGCTTTCTTT
CASSLIDRGAFF
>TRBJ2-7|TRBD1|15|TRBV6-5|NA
TGTGCCAGCAGTAAGGACAGGGGGACCTCCTACGAGCAGTACTTC
CASSKDRGTSYEQYF
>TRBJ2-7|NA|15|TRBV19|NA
TGTGCCAGTAGTATCATGACAGGGACTCAGCAGGAGCAGTACTTC
CASSIMTGTQQEQYF
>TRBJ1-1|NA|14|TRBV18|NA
TGTGCCAGCTCACCACCGGTCGGGAACACTGAAGCTTTCTTT
CASSPPVGNTEAFF
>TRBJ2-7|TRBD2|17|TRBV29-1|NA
TGCAGCGTTGAAGAACCCTCGGCGGGGGGGCTGTCCTACGAGCAGTACTTC
CSVEEPSAGGLSYEQYF
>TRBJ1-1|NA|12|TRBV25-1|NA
TGTGCCAGCACCCCCGGGGGGGAGGGGGCTTTCTTT
CASTPGGEGAFF
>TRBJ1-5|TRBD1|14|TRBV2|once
TGTGCCAGCAGGGAGGGACAGTTGAATCAGCCCCAGCATTTT
CASREGQLNQPQHF
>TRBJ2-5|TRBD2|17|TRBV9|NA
TGTGCCAGCAGCGTATCCCCCCAGCGGGGGGTCCAAGAGACCCAGTACTTC
CASSVSPQRGVQETQYF
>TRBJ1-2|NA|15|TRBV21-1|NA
TGTGCCAGCAGCGGAACCATAGTATGGAACTATGGCTACACCTTC
CASSGTIVWNYGYTF
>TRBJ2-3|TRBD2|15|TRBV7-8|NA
TGTGCCAGCAGCTCTAGCGGGATTAGCACAGATACGCAGTATTTT
CASSSSGISTDTQYF
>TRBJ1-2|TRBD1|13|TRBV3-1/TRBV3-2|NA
TGTGCCAGCAGCCAGGACAGGAACTATGGCTACACCTTC
CASSQDRNYGYTF
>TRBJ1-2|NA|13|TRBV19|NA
TGTGCCAGTAGTATAGGAGTCCGCTATGGCTACACCTTC
CASSIGVRYGYTF
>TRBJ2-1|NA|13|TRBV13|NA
TGTGCCAGCAAGGAGGGGGAATGGAATGAGCAGTTCTTC
CASKEGEWNEQFF
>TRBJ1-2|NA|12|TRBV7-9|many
TGTGCCAGCAGCTTGGGAGGAAATGGCTACACCTTC
CASSLGGNGYTF
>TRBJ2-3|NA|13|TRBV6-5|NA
TGTGCCAGCAGTTACAAGGGGGCAGATACGCAGTATTTT
CASSYKGADTQYF
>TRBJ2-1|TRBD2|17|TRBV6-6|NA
TGTGCCAGCAGTCGAAGACTAGCGGGGGGGCTGATTTCTGAGCAGTTCTTC
CASSRRLAGGLISEQFF
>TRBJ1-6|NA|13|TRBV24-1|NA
TGTGCCACCAGTGAGTTGAGGGATTCACCCCTCCACTTT
CATSELRDSPLHF
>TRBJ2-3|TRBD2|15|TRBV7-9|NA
TGTGCCAGCAGCCCACTTAGCGGGGGAGCAGATACGCAGTATTTT
CASSPLSGGADTQYF
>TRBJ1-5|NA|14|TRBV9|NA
TGTGCCAGCAGCGGAGGTCAGCCTAATCAGCCCCAGCATTTT
CASSGGQPNQPQHF
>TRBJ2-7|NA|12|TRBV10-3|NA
TGTGCCATCAGTGAGCACGGCTACGAGCAGTACTTC
CAISEHGYEQYF
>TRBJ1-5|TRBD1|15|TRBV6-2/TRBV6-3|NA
TGTGCCAGCAGTTACGCCGGGACAGGGGGCCAGCCCCAGCATTTT
CASSYAGTGGQPQHF
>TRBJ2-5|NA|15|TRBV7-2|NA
TGTGCCAGCAGCTTAAGGGGGACGAGCCAAGAGACCCAGTACTTC
CASSLRGTSQETQYF
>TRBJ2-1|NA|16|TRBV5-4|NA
TGTGCCAGCGCGGCCTATAGGGGCAGCTCCTACAATGAGCAGTTCTTC
CASAAYRGSSYNEQFF
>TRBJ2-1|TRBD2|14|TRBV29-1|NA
TGCAGCGTTGAGTCAAGCGGGGGGGCGGGTGAGCAGTTCTTC
CSVESSGGAGEQFF
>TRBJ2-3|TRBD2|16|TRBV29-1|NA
TGCAGCGCTGAAGCGGGGGGGCTCTATAGCACAGATACGCAGTATTTT
CSAEAGGLYSTDTQYF
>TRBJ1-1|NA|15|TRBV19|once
TGTGCCAGTAGTATCGGGGTAGGTTTGAACACTGAAGCTTTCTTT
CASSIGVGLNTEAFF
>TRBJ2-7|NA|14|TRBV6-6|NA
TGTGCCAGCAGTTATAAGGGGATCATCTACGAGCAGTACTTC
CASSYKGIIYEQYF
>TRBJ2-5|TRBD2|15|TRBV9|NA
TGTGCCAGCAGCCAGGGGAGCGGGGGGAGAGAGACCCAGTACTTC
CASSQGSGGRETQYF
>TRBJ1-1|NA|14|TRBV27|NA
TGTGCCAGCAGTTTAGACTCTTCAGGGGCGGTCTCTTTCTTT
CASSLDSSGAVSFF
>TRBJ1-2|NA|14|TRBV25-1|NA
TGTGCCAGCAGAGAGGACGGAACTAACTATGGCTACACCTTC
CASREDGTNYGYTF
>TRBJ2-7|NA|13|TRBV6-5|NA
TGTGCCAGCAGCGGGACATCGGCCTACGAGCAGTACTTC
CASSGTSAYEQYF
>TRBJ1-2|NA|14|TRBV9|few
TGTGCCAGCAGCGTAGCCGGCGGCCCCTATGGCTACACCTTC
CASSVAGGPYGYTF